This TCR beta chain was recorded in a study of T cell responses to AZD1222 COVID-19 vaccine (dated by TCRdb to the early 2020s). Regarding the complete study: Because spike-specific TCR depth and breadth did not differ between the two schedules, AZD1222 recipients who got a second dose at roughly 4 weeks were pooled with those who got a second dose at roughly 12 weeks. A total of roughly 240 trial participants underwent TCR sequencing, of whom around 200 received two doses of AZD1222 and about 25 received two doses of the MenACWY control vaccine. Enrollment into the trials was organized by age into subgroups of 18-55, 56-69 and 70-plus years, and those subgroups contained approximately 150, 30 and 60 TCR-sequenced participants, respectively.

Trimmed from V: 4 bases; trimmed from J: 3 bases; junction bases lacking a gene match: 7. CDR1 and CDR2 (MNHEY, SVGAGI) derive from the germline V gene. From its cysteine to its phenylalanine, the CDR3 spans 15 amino acids. Solely the CDR3 DNA is kept, with 45 bases framed from the first base. Concerning this clone itself: Its antigen specificity is not known. No quality values exist for individual bases; no much larger clone is one base distant.

In light of the paper, this sample's time point label describes: baseline before first vaccination. Samples from vaccinated people were obtained from the UK trials COV001 and COV002, which included a single-blind randomized controlled phase 2/3 trial of AZD1222 (ChAdOx1 nCoV-19) in healthy adults. For TCRbeta chain sequencing, PBMC samples were collected from trial participants at day 0 and at day 28 after the second dose. The CDR3 regions of human TCRbeta chains were analyzed by immunosequencing. The source study handled its data this way. Repertoire TCRs were matched against a reference library of SARS-CoV-2-specific TCRs generated with the MIRA antigen-specificity platform. Breadth was defined as the fraction of unique TCRs that were SARS-CoV-2-associated, and depth was defined as the fraction of total T cells that were SARS-CoV-2-associated. Using the MIRA data, every spike-specific TCR was mapped to the spike region that the TCR reacted to and assigned to either a CD4 or a CD8 class. Log10-transformed breadth and depth values were compared by one-way ANOVA with Sidak's multiple comparisons tests. Sourced from immuneACCESS, this table was stored by TCRdb with only in-frame sequences that have V and J called. A share of the clones is absent; for the studies checked, an unresolved V gene accounts for under half, and the remainder has no known explanation. V, J and clone size derive from that table, while D and trimming were established from the DNA sequence. Here the sample has some 150,000 clones; approximately 88% occur a single time. The biggest ten clones account for about 15% of the sample.

On the study overall, not on this receptor specifically: Only a handful of AZD1222 recipients were SARS-CoV-2 seropositive at baseline, limiting conclusions about previously exposed vaccinees. Because no samples from the day 14 peak response were available, repertoires could be characterized only after the peak T cell response. Epitopes outside the regions mutated in the B.1.351 and B.1.1.7 variants were reportedly recognized by nearly half of the unique spike-specific TCRs. After two AZD1222 doses, spike-specific TCR breadth and depth were significantly higher than at day 0 and than in MenACWY recipients. In the small 56-69-year group, the increase in depth fell short of significance, most likely because of low power. The vaccine-associated CD4 TCRs covered the entire spike protein, and the dominant responses fell in regions 160-218 and 743-854. Participants were mostly white British and included more females than males, and it was suggested by the authors that clonal diversity may have been underestimated.

The rearranged segments are TRBV6-5 and TRBJ2-7; TRBD1 lines up with 9 middle nucleotides. The clonotype comes from an adult in good health. This sample comprised peripheral blood, obtained on day 0 of AZD1222 vaccination. The sequenced DNA is TGTGCCAGCAGTTCACAGGGGGCCGGGGGCTACGAGCAGTACTTC. Protein translation: CASSSQGAGGYEQYF.